Listed below are T cell receptor beta chains from one sample, sequenced in a study of breast tumors, draining lymph nodes, adjacent tissues. MiXCR, applied by TCRdb to the multiplex PCR reads, yields one record per CDR3 protein. This table has about 130,000 distinct CDR3 sequences, about 20% appearing once. The sequencing sample was made of axillary lymph node tissue. The receptor set was obtained from a female donor with breast cancer. Some clones in this sample may be carry-over from other donors' samples. Both conserved end residues are part of each CDR3.

v_gene	j_gene	len	CDR3aa
TRBV29-1	TRBJ1-1	13	CSVVQGGNTEAFF
TRBV5-6	TRBJ1-6	16	CASSHLTGGRNSPLHF
TRBV5-4	TRBJ2-3	14	CASSSRGVSDTQYF
TRBV6-5	TRBJ2-2	13	CASNRLNTGELFF
TRBV29-1	TRBJ2-3	14	CSVLTSGRSDTQYF
TRBV7-8	TRBJ2-7	12	CASSLDRAEQYF
TRBV5-4	TRBJ1-4	14	CASSLDRDLEKLFF
TRBV3-1	TRBJ1-6	13	CASRAGVNSPLHF
TRBV7-8	TRBJ2-7	15	CASSLSGQGTYEQYF
TRBV20-1	TRBJ1-2	12	CSASQGGDGYTF
TRBV3-1	TRBJ2-3	17	CASSQRIAGGPGDTQYF
TRBV20-1	TRBJ2-3	14	CSATRLGAVDTQYF
TRBV20-1	TRBJ2-1	19	CSARDRTSGRARSYNEQFF
TRBV7-3	TRBJ2-3	16	CASSTRGLAGVDTQYF
TRBV5-1	TRBJ1-4	14	CASSTRQGTEKLFF
TRBV14	TRBJ2-7	15	CASGEGLAGTYEQYF
TRBV20-1	TRBJ2-7	14	CSATGFGEHYEQYF
TRBV6-6	TRBJ1-5	16	CASSYSGGSGNQPQHF
TRBV7-2	TRBJ2-3	13	CASSRDNTDTQYF
TRBV14	TRBJ2-3	15	CASSQTGGDTDTQYF
TRBV6-1	TRBJ2-4	16	CASSVPSKRGQGIQYF
TRBV20-1	TRBJ2-7	13	CSAPRTSSWEQYF
TRBV12-3/TRBV12-4	TRBJ2-3	12	CASSPLADTQYF
TRBV7-6	TRBJ2-3	17	CASSLAFAGGSTDTQYF
TRBV5-1	TRBJ2-3	14	CASSGLANADTQYF
TRBV7-3	TRBJ2-5	13	CASSLAGGETQYF
TRBV3-1	TRBJ2-3	13	CASQRGGTDTQYF
TRBV6-1	TRBJ2-3	16	CASRQERGAFTDTQYF
TRBV27	TRBJ2-3	19	CASSSPGTSGRAQLDTQYF
TRBV7-8	TRBJ2-1	12	CASSFRVDEQFF
TRBV5-6	TRBJ2-3	16	CASSTQTSGNHHTQYF
TRBV7-2	TRBJ2-5	12	CASSLYQETQYF
TRBV4-2	TRBJ1-5	14	CASSQPGENQPQHF
TRBV6-5	TRBJ2-5	14	CASSYNRGGETQYF
TRBV20-1	TRBJ2-1	13	CSARGGPKGEQFF
TRBV6-1	TRBJ1-5	17	CASSAPIIGGHNQPQHF
TRBV5-1	TRBJ2-1	12	CASSLGEYEQFF
TRBV7-8	TRBJ2-5	15	CASSLEGGIAETQYF
TRBV5-1	TRBJ2-1	15	CASSLDGSSYNEQFF
TRBV3-1	TRBJ2-5	16	CANSFRAGGAARTQYF
TRBV7-2	TRBJ2-3	13	CASSLGGGDTRYF
TRBV19	TRBJ1-6	16	CASSILDSSSNSPLHF
TRBV10-3	TRBJ2-1	14	CAISEDSGGYEQFF